These 21 T cell receptor beta chains were all obtained from the same sample, sequenced in a study of T cells in Graves' hyperthyroidism and ophthalmopathy. RNA transcripts provided the source from which TCR beta CDR3 regions were amplified. When the TCR CDR3 underwent first-round RT-PCR, the HTBI primer set was used. TCRdb re-analysed the multiplex PCR reads in MiXCR, keeping a single row per CDR3 protein. The sample lists over 700,000 distinct CDR3 sequences, roughly a sixth occurring once. The sequenced sample was blood. The receptor set was obtained from a woman between 50 and 59 years old with Graves' hyperthyroidism that later progressed to Graves' ophthalmopathy.

This sequence joins TRBV20-1 and TRBJ1-1; D remains ambiguous. The CDR3 extends over 14 amino acids. In germline, CDR1 is DFQATT, CDR2 SNEGSKA (reference sequence). CDR3 protein: CASAWTAKNTEAFF. For the CDR3, the DNA is TGCGCTTCAGCGTGGACGGCCAAGAACACTGAAGCTTTCTTT.

This clonotype was observed many times. The gene calls are TRBV7-9 and TRBJ2-7, with 12 bases that match TRBD2. Germline V CDR1 and CDR2: SEHNR, FQNEAQ (reference sequence). CDR3 length equals 16 residues. After removal of 1 base from V and 0 bases from J, the junction contained 1 base not matched to a gene. DNA for the CDR3: TGTGCCAGCAGCTTAGGGACTAGCGGGGTCTCCTACGAGCAGTACTTC. It translates to CASSLGTSGVSYEQYF. The whole variable domain, filled in from reference TRBV7-9 and TRBJ2-7, reads DTGVSQNPRHKITKRGQNVTFRCDPISEHNRLYWYRQTLGQGPEFLTYFQNEAQLEKSRLLSDRFSAERPKGSFSTLEIQRTEQGDSAMYLCASSLGTSGVSYEQYFGPGTRLTVT.

This clonotype was observed a handful of times. The chain uses TRBV9 and TRBJ1-6, with D uncertain. CDR1 is SGDLS, CDR2 YYNGEE, per germline. The CDR3 is made up of 15 amino acids. The V end was cut by 3 bases, the J end by 5 bases, with 12 bases between. CDR3 sequence: CASSAAGNHNSPLHF. Written as DNA, the CDR3 is TGTGCCAGCAGCGCCGCCGGGAACCATAATTCACCCCTCCACTTT. The full variable domain, completed using reference TRBV9 and TRBJ1-6, is DSGVTQTPKHLITATGQRVTLRCSPRSGDLSVYWYQQSLDQGLQFLIQYYNGEERAKGNILERFSAQQFPDLHSELNLSSLELGDSALYFCASSAAGNHNSPLHFGNGTRLTVT.

This clonotype was picked up one time. The chain is built from TRBV27 and TRBJ2-3; 7 nucleotides agree with TRBD1. Germline V gene data show CDR1 as MNHEY and CDR2 as SMNVEV (reference sequence). This CDR3 is 17 amino acids long. J lost 2 bases, V lost 0 bases, and 8 bases had no gene match. The CDR3 DNA reads TGTGCCAGCAGTTTATCGCTTGGGGACAGCCTCACAGATACGCAGTATTTT. Encoded protein: CASSLSLGDSLTDTQYF.

The chain carries TRBV5-8 and TRBJ1-3; no firm D call. V was cut by 4 bases and J by 0 bases, with 20 bases left in between. CDR3 length equals 18 residues. Germline V lookup: CDR1 SGHTS, CDR2 YDEGEE. CDR3 in amino acids: CASSPLEWAGSSGNTIYF. The CDR3 nucleotides are TGTGCCAGCAGCCCACTTGAATGGGCAGGCAGCTCTGGAAACACCATATATTTT. The full variable domain, completed using reference TRBV5-8 and TRBJ1-3, is EAGVTQSPTHLIKTRGQQATLRCSPISGHTSVYWYQQALGLGLQFLLWYDEGEERNRGNFPPRFSGRQFPNYSSELNVNALELEDSALYLCASSPLEWAGSSGNTIYFGEGSWLTVV.

J is TRBJ2-1 and V is TRBV25-1, with 10 bases matching TRBD1. Germline assignment: CDR1 MGHDK and CDR2 SYGVNS. This CDR3 comprises 14 residues. The junction had 10 bases not matched to a gene; V was cut back by 5 bases and J by 12 bases. The DNA of the CDR3 is TGTGCCAGCAGTAGGGGACAGGGGCGAGATGGGCAGTTCTTC. It codes for CASSRGQGRDGQFF.

This clonotype was recorded at least ten times. This chain joins TRBV20-1 and TRBJ1-1; 7 nucleotides align to TRBD1. V gave up 2 bases and J gave up 3 bases; unmatched junction bases: 6. Germline values: CDR1 DFQATT, CDR2 SNEGSKA (reference sequence). CDR3 length: 14 residues. CDR3 sequence reads: CSARKTGRDTEAFF. CDR3 nucleotides: TGCAGTGCTAGAAAGACAGGGAGGGACACTGAAGCTTTCTTT.

This clonotype appeared a few times. The V call is TRBV5-1, the J call TRBJ1-5; D call uncertain. The ends were cut back, 0 bases at V and 9 bases at J, with 10 bases in the middle. The length of the CDR3 is 13 residues. CDR1 and CDR2 from the germline V gene are SGHRS and YFSETQ. CDR3 sequence reads: CASSLAAGSPQHF. For the CDR3, the DNA is TGCGCCAGCAGCTTGGCCGCCGGATCGCCCCAGCATTTT.

The rearrangement joins TRBV2 to TRBJ2-7, with 11 bases matching TRBD1. The trim removed 10 bases at V and 4 bases at J, leaving 9 bases unmatched. Germline CDR1 SNHLY, CDR2 FYNNEI. This CDR3 comprises 14 residues. The CDR3 DNA reads TGTGCCACGACCCCGGGACAGGGGGATTACGAGCAGTACTTC. It codes for CATTPGQGDYEQYF.

This chain connects TRBV5-6 to TRBJ2-7; tentative D call: TRBD1 (6 bases). There are 15 residues in the CDR3. Germline CDR1 and CDR2: SGHDT and YYEEEE. The V and J ends lost 4 bases and 7 bases respectively, with 21 bases between them. CDR3 in DNA: TGTGCCAGCAGCCGATTTTCTACAGGGATGAGGGAGCAGTACTTC. Its protein is CASSRFSTGMREQYF.

The chain combines TRBV12-3 or TRBV12-4 with TRBJ2-3, with D possibly called TRBD1 or TRBD2 (6 bases each). The germline V and J ends were trimmed by 5 bases and 5 bases, with 17 bases remaining between them. This CDR3 contains 15 residues. The CDR3 sequence is CASSPSRGRGDTQYF. The CDR3 coding sequence is TGTGCCAGCAGTCCCTCACGGGGGCGGGGAGATACGCAGTATTTT.

This clonotype occurred a few times. The chain is built from TRBV20-1 and TRBJ2-2, with TRBD1 matching over 8 bases. The CDR3 is 14 residues long. Germline trimming cut 4 bases from V and 4 bases from J; bases unmatched to any gene: 5. Germline V lookup: CDR1 DFQATT, CDR2 SNEGSKA (reference sequence). The CDR3 nucleotides are TGCAGTGCTATTCGGACAGGGCTCACCGGGGAGCTGTTTTTT. Translation: CSAIRTGLTGELFF.

This clonotype has at least ten counts. Written as DNA, the CDR3 is TGTGCCAGCACCTCCTTAGCGGGGGGTTACAATGAGCAGTTCTTC. Encoded protein: CASTSLAGGYNEQFF. The rearrangement joins TRBV12-3 or TRBV12-4 to TRBJ2-1, with 10 nucleotides matching TRBD2. The V segment lost 7 bases and the J segment 4 bases; nucleotides outside the gene matches: 7. The CDR3 runs 15 residues.

This clonotype was detected ten times or more. The chain carries TRBV12-3 or TRBV12-4 and TRBJ1-6; 10 bases are a match to TRBD1. V lost 7 bases, J lost 6 bases, and 6 bases stayed unmatched. The CDR3 is 15 amino acids. For the CDR3, the DNA is TGTGCCAGCAAAGGGACAGGGGTTGCTAATTCACCCCTCCACTTT. Translating it yields CASKGTGVANSPLHF.

This clonotype has just a few counts. V and J are TRBV19 and TRBJ2-1; TRBD1 might be the D (6 bases). The CDR3 covers 15 residues. CDR1 is LNHDA, CDR2 SQIVND, per germline (reference sequence). With 3 bases removed from V and 9 bases from J, the gap between germline ends came to 18 bases. The CDR3 here is CASSMGASAAGEQFF. CDR3 nucleotide sequence: TGTGCCAGTAGTATGGGGGCTTCCGCGGCCGGTGAGCAGTTCTTC.

The chain carries TRBV27 and TRBJ1-3; TRBD1 is a possible D gene (6 bases). Germline V gene data show CDR1 as MNHEY and CDR2 as SMNVEV (reference sequence). This CDR3 contains 14 residues. V was cut by 5 bases and J by 5 bases, with 13 bases left in between. The CDR3 loop is CASSPATGRNTIYF. CDR3 DNA sequence: TGTGCCAGCAGTCCTGCCACAGGGAGAAACACCATATATTTT.

The chain has TRBV12-3 or TRBV12-4 and TRBJ1-6; D unresolved. V gave up 1 base and J gave up 11 bases, with 9 bases separating them. The CDR3 length is 13 residues. The CDR3 sequence: CASSLEGGAPLHF. Written as DNA, the CDR3 is TGTGCCAGCAGTTTAGAAGGCGGGGCACCCCTCCACTTT.

This clonotype was recorded many times. The chain combines TRBV20-1 with TRBJ2-1; 8 nucleotides line up with TRBD2. V was pared by 5 bases and J by 0 bases, with 15 bases of the junction left unmatched. Germline-derived CDR1 and CDR2 are DFQATT and SNEGSKA (reference sequence). The CDR3 runs to 18 residues. CDR3 DNA: TGCAGTGCTCTCCCCCCGGGCGGGGGGAAGGGCTCCTACAATGAGCAGTTCTTC. Its protein product is CSALPPGGGKGSYNEQFF.

This clonotype was counted between two and nine times. The chain employs TRBV10-3 and TRBJ2-3, with D possibly TRBD2 on 6 matching bases. Deletions cut 4 bases from V and 1 base from J, with 9 bases between. From germline, CDR1 is ENHRY and CDR2 SYGVKD. CDR3 length: 14 residues. Here the CDR3 DNA reads TGTGCCATCAGTGGCACGGGGGGCACAGATACGCAGTATTTT. This gives the protein CAISGTGGTDTQYF.

The chain carries TRBV3-1 and TRBJ2-5; D may match TRBD1 or TRBD2 (5 bases each). The CDR3 spans 17 residues. V was cut by 4 bases and J by 3 bases, with 21 bases left in between. The germline gives CDR1 LGHDT, CDR2 YNNKEL (reference sequence). This CDR3 is CASSRGTRSRQEETQYF. CDR3 in DNA: TGTGCCAGCAGCCGTGGGACGAGGTCACGCCAAGAAGAGACCCAGTACTTC.

This chain links TRBV13 with TRBJ1-3; D call uncertain. V was cut by 5 bases and J by 8 bases, with 10 bases left in between. CDR3 length: 12 residues. Germline CDR1 PRHDT, CDR2 FYEKMQ (reference sequence). CDR3 nucleotides: TGTGCCAGCAGCATCATAAGTGACACCATATATTTT. Its translation: CASSIISDTIYF.